The 14 T cell receptor beta chains reported below all come from one sample, sequenced in a study of T cell changes during pregnancy in multiple sclerosis. This table comes from immunoSEQ multiplex PCR, and its TCRdb copy is limited to in-frame clones, with some not included. The sample consists of 75,000 to 95,000 clones, 80% to 95% of them appearing once. The sequences come from peripheral blood, collected before pregnancy. The receptors shown here come from a female donor with multiple sclerosis, enrolled in a pregnancy study.

The chain combines TRBV6-1 with TRBJ2-1; TRBD1 matches 10 bases. CDR3 length equals 15 residues. V was clipped by 3 bases and J by 5 bases; unmatched bases: 4. Germline assignment: CDR1 MNHNS and CDR2 SASEGT. The CDR3 here is CASSDPGQGNNEQFF. Written as DNA, the CDR3 is TGTGCCAGCAGTGACCCGGGACAGGGGAACAATGAGCAGTTCTTC.

The chain has TRBV9 and TRBJ2-2; 11 nucleotides align to TRBD2. The CDR3 is 15 residues long. V lost 4 bases, J lost 8 bases, and 7 bases stayed unmatched. Germline V gives CDR1 SGDLS, CDR2 YYNGEE. CDR3 DNA: TGTGCCAGCAGCTTTAGCGGGGGGGCCTCTGGGGAGCTGTTTTTT. Translation gives CASSFSGGASGELFF.

This chain connects TRBV11-2 to TRBJ2-7, with a weak D call TRBD2 (6 bases). Germline CDR1 and CDR2: SGHAT and FQNNGV. There are 19 residues in the CDR3. Between the trimmed V and J ends, which lost 3 bases and 0 bases, there was a span of 24 bases. DNA of the CDR3: TGTGCCAGCAGCTTCTCCTTTTCTCCCCCGGGGACTTTCTCCTACGAGCAGTACTTC. Translated: CASSFSFSPPGTFSYEQYF.

This chain connects TRBV4-2 to TRBJ2-5; TRBD2 matches 7 bases. CDR3 length: 16 residues. The J segment lost 7 bases and the V segment lost 1 base, leaving 12 bases of the junction unmatched. Germline V lookup: CDR1 LGHNA, CDR2 YNFKEQ. The CDR3 bases are TGTGCCAGCAGCCAAGTCGCCCCTAGCGGTGCGGGGACCCAGTACTTC. It specifies CASSQVAPSGAGTQYF.

The V call is TRBV4-3, the J call TRBJ1-1; no firm D call. From germline, CDR1 is LGHNA and CDR2 YSLEER. V dropped 4 bases and J dropped 6 bases, with 15 bases sitting between them. The CDR3 totals 14 residues. The CDR3, as DNA: TGCGCCAGCAGCCGGCAAGCGGGGTTTTCTGAAGCTTTCTTT. This codes for CASSRQAGFSEAFF.

The J gene is TRBJ1-5, the V gene TRBV7-2, with 7 positions matching TRBD1. Germline loops: CDR1 SGHTA, CDR2 FQGNSA. V was pared by 4 bases and J by 2 bases, with 2 bases of the junction left unmatched. CDR3 length equals 14 residues. The DNA of the CDR3 is TGTGCCAGCAGCTATGACAGGGGCAATCAGCCCCAGCATTTT. Its protein is CASSYDRGNQPQHF.

The chain joins TRBV19 to TRBJ2-7; TRBD1 agrees at 7 bases. The CDR3 is 13 amino acids. Germline lookup yields CDR1 LNHDA and CDR2 SQIVND (reference sequence). Trimming removed 9 bases from V and 4 bases from J; junction bases left unmatched: 9. The CDR3 here is CASGRGQSYEQYF. CDR3 bases: TGTGCCAGCGGACGGGGACAGAGTTACGAGCAGTACTTC.

This chain uses TRBV27 with TRBJ1-5, with TRBD1 identical over 12 bases. The CDR3 covers 17 residues. Losses at the gene ends were 5 bases for V and 1 base for J; bases not matched to a gene: 6. The V gene's germline CDR1 is MNHEY and CDR2 SMNVEV (reference sequence). CDR3: CASSRTGTGGSNQPQHF. The CDR3 DNA follows: TGTGCCAGCAGTCGTACCGGGACAGGGGGCAGCAATCAGCCCCAGCATTTT.

J is TRBJ1-1 and V is TRBV9; 7 bases match TRBD1. V shed 4 bases and J 1 base; nucleotides not matched to a gene: 1. The CDR3 length is 13 residues. Germline loops: CDR1 SGDLS, CDR2 YYNGEE. The CDR3 spells CASSSGGNTEAFF. CDR3 bases: TGTGCCAGCAGCTCAGGGGGGAACACTGAAGCTTTCTTT. Supplemented by reference TRBV9 and TRBJ1-1, the full variable domain reads DSGVTQTPKHLITATGQRVTLRCSPRSGDLSVYWYQQSLDQGLQFLIQYYNGEERAKGNILERFSAQQFPDLHSELNLSSLELGDSALYFCASSSGGNTEAFFGQGTRLTVV.

V usage is TRBV11-2 and J usage is TRBJ1-1; possible D gene TRBD1, 6 bases. Germline V gives CDR1 SGHAT, CDR2 FQNNGV. The CDR3 is 16 amino acids. Trimming shortened V by 5 bases and J by 3 bases, and 19 bases separated the two germline ends. The CDR3 reads CASSPRDKPGHTEAFF. The CDR3 coding sequence is TGTGCCAGCAGCCCCAGGGACAAACCAGGGCACACTGAAGCTTTCTTT.

CDR3 DNA sequence: TGTGCCAGCTCACCTAGGGGGACCCCCACTGAAGCTTTCTTT. Protein: CASSPRGTPTEAFF. The chain couples TRBV18 to TRBJ1-1, with D possibly matching TRBD1 (6 bases). The V gene lost 3 bases and the J gene lost 4 bases, with 12 bases spanning the gap. Germline lookup yields CDR1 KGHSH and CDR2 LQKENI. The CDR3 is made up of 14 amino acids.

The chain uses TRBV20-1 and TRBJ2-7; weak D call: TRBD1 (5 bases). This CDR3 is built from 11 residues. Trimming cost V 3 bases and J 6 bases, with 9 bases left between them. Germline CDR1 and CDR2: DFQATT and SNEGSKA (reference sequence). The CDR3 nucleotides are TGCAGTGCTAGCCTGGGGCTCGAGCAGTACTTC. This sequence encodes CSASLGLEQYF.

The J gene is TRBJ2-7, the V gene TRBV4-1; D is perhaps TRBD2 (6 bases). The germline V gene has CDR1 MGHRA and CDR2 YSYEKL. The CDR3 runs 16 residues. V lost 1 base and J lost 5, with 18 bases in between. The CDR3 region has the DNA TGCGCCAGCAGCCAAGGAGTCATTGGGAGGTTCCACGAGCAGTACTTC. This codes for CASSQGVIGRFHEQYF.

V and J are TRBV27 and TRBJ1-1; D is perhaps TRBD1 (5 bases). V lost 2 bases and J lost 0, with 16 bases in between. The germline gives CDR1 MNHEY, CDR2 SMNVEV (reference sequence). The CDR3 is 17 amino acids. The CDR3 region has the DNA TGTGCCAGCAGTTTAAGTAGTGGACACCCCATGAACACTGAAGCTTTCTTT. Translated, it gives CASSLSSGHPMNTEAFF.